The TCR beta chain under discussion was sequenced for a study of T cell responses to AZD1222 COVID-19 vaccine. From germline, CDR1 is WNHNN and CDR2 SYGVQD (reference sequence). This CDR3 spans 13 amino acids. V gave up 4 bases and J gave up 4 bases, with 8 bases separating them. Overall study findings and caveats: Seropositivity was recorded at baseline in only a handful of AZD1222 recipients.

In regard to this clone: The antigen is not known.

Sequencing used immunoSEQ multiplex PCR; TCRdb keeps in-frame clones, though not all of them. The table shows over 100,000 clones, with about 88% occurring only once. The chain couples TRBV10-1 to TRBJ1-5, with D perhaps matching TRBD1 (5 bases). Specimen: peripheral blood, collected on day 0 of AZD1222 vaccination. The sequence was collected from an adult in good health. The CDR3 nucleotides are TGCGCCAGCAGTGTGGCAGGGAATCAGCCCCAGCATTTT. This gives the protein CASSVAGNQPQHF.